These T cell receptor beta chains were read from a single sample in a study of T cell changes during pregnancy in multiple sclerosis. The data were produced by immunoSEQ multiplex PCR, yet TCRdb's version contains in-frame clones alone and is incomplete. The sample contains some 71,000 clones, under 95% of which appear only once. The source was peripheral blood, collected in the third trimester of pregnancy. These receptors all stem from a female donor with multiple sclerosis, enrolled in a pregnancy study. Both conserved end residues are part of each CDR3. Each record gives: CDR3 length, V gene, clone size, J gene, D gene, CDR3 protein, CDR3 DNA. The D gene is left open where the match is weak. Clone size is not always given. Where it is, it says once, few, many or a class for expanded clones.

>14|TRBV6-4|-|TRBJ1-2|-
CASSDFPNFSGYTF
TGTGCCAGCAGTGACTTTCCAAACTTTAGCGGCTACACCTTC
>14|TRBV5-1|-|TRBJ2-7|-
CASSLGGSSYEQYF
TGCGCCAGCAGCTTAGGCGGAAGCTCCTACGAGCAGTACTTC
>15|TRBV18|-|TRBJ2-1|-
CASSPRGQAYNEQFF
TGTGCCAGCTCACCACGGGGGCAGGCTTACAATGAGCAGTTCTTC
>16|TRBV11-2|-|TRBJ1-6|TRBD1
CASSLDRGQGYSPLHF
TGTGCCAGCAGCTTAGATAGGGGACAGGGCTATTCACCCCTCCACTTT
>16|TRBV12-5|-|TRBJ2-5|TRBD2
CASGFSSGSSQETQYF
TGTGCTAGTGGCTTTTCTAGCGGGAGTTCCCAAGAGACCCAGTACTTC
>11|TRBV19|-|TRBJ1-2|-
CATYTGPGYTF
TGTGCCACTTATACAGGGCCTGGCTACACCTTC
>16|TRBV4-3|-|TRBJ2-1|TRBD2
CASSQDAGGSYNEQFF
TGCGCCAGCAGCCAAGATGCGGGGGGGTCCTACAATGAGCAGTTCTTC
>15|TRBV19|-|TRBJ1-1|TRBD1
CASSGDRGINTEAFF
TGTGCCAGTAGCGGGGACAGGGGTATAAACACTGAAGCTTTCTTT
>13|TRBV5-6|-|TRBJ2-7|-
CASSPGLTYEQYF
TGTGCCAGCAGCCCCGGGTTGACCTACGAGCAGTACTTC
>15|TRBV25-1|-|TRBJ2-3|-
CASSEFGHFTDTQYF
TGTGCCAGCAGTGAATTTGGACACTTCACAGATACGCAGTATTTT
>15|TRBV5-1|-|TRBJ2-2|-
CASSFSGSGTGELFF
TGCGCCAGCAGCTTTTCGGGGAGCGGCACCGGGGAGCTGTTTTTT
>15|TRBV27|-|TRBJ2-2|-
CASSSGYRNTGELFF
TGTGCCAGCAGCTCGGGGTACAGGAACACCGGGGAGCTGTTTTTT
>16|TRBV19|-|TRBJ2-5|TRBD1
CASSIVPGQGSETQYF
TGTGCCAGTAGTATAGTTCCGGGACAGGGGTCGGAGACCCAGTACTTC
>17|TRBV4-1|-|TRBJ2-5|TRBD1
CASSQGQAIAVGETQYF
TGCGCCAGCAGTCAAGGACAGGCGATTGCTGTGGGGGAGACCCAGTACTTC
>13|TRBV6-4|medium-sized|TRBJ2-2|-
CASSATNTGELFF
TGTGCCAGCAGTGCCACGAACACCGGGGAGCTGTTTTTT
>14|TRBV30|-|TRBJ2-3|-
CAWSLGLLTDTQYF
TGTGCCTGGAGTTTGGGACTGCTCACAGATACGCAGTATTTT
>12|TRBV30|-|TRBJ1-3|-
CAWSALGNTIYF
TGTGCCTGGAGTGCCCTGGGAAACACCATATATTTT
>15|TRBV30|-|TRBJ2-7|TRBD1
CAWSVGDREGVEQYF
TGTGCCTGGAGTGTCGGGGACAGGGAGGGGGTAGAGCAGTACTTC
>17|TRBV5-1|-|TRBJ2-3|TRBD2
CASSLGASGGAGDTQYF
TGCGCCAGCAGCTTGGGGGCTAGCGGGGGGGCTGGAGATACGCAGTATTTT
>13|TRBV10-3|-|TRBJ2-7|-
CASTRQGGNEQYF
TGTGCCTCAACTCGGCAGGGTGGCAACGAGCAGTACTTC
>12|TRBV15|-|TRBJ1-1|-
CATSRGLAEAFF
TGTGCCACCAGCAGAGGTCTCGCTGAAGCTTTCTTT
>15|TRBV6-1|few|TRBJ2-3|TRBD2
CASSGTSGGADTQYF
TGTGCCAGCAGTGGGACTAGCGGGGGGGCAGATACGCAGTATTTT
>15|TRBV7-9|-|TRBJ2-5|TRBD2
CASSLVAGGEETQYF
TGTGCCAGCAGCTTAGTAGCGGGGGGAGAGGAGACCCAGTACTTC
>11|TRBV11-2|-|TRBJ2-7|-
CASSLHYEQYF
TGTGCCAGCAGCTTACACTACGAGCAGTACTTC
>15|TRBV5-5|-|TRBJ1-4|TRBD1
CASRLTDRDHEKLFF
TGTGCCAGCAGACTGACGGACAGGGATCACGAAAAACTGTTTTTT
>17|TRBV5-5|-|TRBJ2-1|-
CASSLGQTNSPYNEQFF
TGTGCCAGCAGCTTGGGACAGACCAACAGCCCCTACAATGAGCAGTTCTTC